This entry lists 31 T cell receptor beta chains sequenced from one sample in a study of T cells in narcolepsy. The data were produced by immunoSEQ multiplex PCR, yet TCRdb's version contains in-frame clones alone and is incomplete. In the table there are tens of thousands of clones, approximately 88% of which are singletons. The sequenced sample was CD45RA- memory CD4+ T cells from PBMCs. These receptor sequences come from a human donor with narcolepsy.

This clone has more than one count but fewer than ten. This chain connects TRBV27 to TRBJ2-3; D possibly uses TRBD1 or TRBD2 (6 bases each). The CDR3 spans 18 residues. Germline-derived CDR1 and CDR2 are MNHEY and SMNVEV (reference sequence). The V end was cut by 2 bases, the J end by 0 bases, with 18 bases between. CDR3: CASSLSSRGLSSTDTQYF. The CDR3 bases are TGTGCCAGCAGTTTAAGTAGTCGGGGGCTCTCTAGCACAGATACGCAGTATTTT.

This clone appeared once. The CDR3: CASTPGQGNTEAFF. For the CDR3, the DNA is TGCGCCAGCACCCCCGGACAGGGGAACACTGAAGCTTTCTTT. The chain recombines TRBV5-1 with TRBJ1-1, with 8 bases matching TRBD1. With V trimmed by 6 bases and J by 1 base, 5 bases remained unmatched. This CDR3 comprises 14 residues. Germline CDR1 is SGHRS and CDR2 is YFSETQ. Variable domain in full (rest from reference TRBV5-1 and TRBJ1-1): KAGVTQTPRYLIKTRGQQVTLSCSPISGHRSVSWYQQTPGQGLQFLFEYFSETQRNKGNFPGRFSGRQFSNSRSEMNVSTLELGDSALYLCASTPGQGNTEAFFGQGTRLTVV.

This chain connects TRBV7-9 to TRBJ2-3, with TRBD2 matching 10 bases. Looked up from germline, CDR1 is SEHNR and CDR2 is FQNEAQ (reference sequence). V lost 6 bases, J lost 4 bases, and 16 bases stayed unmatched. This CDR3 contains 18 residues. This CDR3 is CASSYIAGTSAGADTQYF. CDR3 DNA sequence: TGTGCCAGCAGTTACATAGCAGGGACTAGCGCGGGGGCAGATACGCAGTATTTT.

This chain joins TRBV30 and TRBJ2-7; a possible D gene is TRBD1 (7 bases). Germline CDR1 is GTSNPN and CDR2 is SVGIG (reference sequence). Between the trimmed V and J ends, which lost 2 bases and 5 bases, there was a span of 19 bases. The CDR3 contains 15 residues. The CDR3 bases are TGTGCCTGGAGTTTGGGGGCGGGACAGTTCGACGAGCAGTACTTC. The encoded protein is CAWSLGAGQFDEQYF.

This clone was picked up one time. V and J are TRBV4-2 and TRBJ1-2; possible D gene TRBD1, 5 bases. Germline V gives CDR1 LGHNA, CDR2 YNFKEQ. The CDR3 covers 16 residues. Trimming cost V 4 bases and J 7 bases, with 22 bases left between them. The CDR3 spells CASSPPTGQGKGGYTF. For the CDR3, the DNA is TGTGCCAGCAGCCCCCCGACCGGCCAGGGTAAAGGTGGCTACACCTTC.

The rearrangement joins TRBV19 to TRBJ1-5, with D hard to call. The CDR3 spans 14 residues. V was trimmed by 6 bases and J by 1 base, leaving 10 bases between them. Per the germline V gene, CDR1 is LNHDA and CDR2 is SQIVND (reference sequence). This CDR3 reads CASRGRTSNQPQHF. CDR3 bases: TGTGCCAGTAGAGGACGGACGAGCAATCAGCCCCAGCATTTT. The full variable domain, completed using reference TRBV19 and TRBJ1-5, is DGGITQSPKYLFRKEGQNVTLSCEQNLNHDAMYWYRQDPGQGLRLIYYSQIVNDFQKGDIAEGYSVSREKKESFPLTVTSAQKNPTAFYLCASRGRTSNQPQHFGDGTRLSIL.

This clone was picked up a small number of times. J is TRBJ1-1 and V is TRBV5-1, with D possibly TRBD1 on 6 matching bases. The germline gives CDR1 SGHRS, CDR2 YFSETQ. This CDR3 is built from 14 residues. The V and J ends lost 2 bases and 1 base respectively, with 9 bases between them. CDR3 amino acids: CASSFGRGNTEAFF. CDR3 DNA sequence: TGCGCCAGCAGCTTTGGCAGGGGGAACACTGAAGCTTTCTTT.

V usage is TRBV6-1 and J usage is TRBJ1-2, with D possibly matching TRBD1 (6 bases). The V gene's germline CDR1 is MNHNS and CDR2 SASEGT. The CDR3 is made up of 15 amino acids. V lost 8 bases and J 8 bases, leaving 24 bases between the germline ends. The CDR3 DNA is TGTGCCAGCGGCGCACGGGACACCCACCGAAGGGGCTACACCTTC. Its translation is CASGARDTHRRGYTF.

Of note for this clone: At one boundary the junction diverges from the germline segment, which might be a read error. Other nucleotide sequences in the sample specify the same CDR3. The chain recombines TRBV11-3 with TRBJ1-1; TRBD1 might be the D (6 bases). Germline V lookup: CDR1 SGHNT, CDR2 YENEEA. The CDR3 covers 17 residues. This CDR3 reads CASSFNDIGTPILGAFF. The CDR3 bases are TGCGCCAGCAGCTTTAACGACATCGGGACACCCATCTTGGGGGCTTTCTTT. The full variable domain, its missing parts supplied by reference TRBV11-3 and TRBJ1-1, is EAGVVQSPRYKIIEKKQPVAFWCNPISGHNTLYWYLQNLGQGPELLIRYENEEAVDDSQLPKDRFSAERLKGVDSTLKIQPAELGDSAVYLCASSFNDIGTPILGAFFGQGTRLTVV.

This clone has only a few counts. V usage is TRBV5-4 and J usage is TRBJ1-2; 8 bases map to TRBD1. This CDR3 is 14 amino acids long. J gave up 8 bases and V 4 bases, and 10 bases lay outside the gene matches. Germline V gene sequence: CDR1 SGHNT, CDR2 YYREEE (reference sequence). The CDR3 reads CASSHTDRGQGYTF. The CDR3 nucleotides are TGTGCCAGCAGCCATACTGACAGGGGCCAGGGCTACACCTTC.

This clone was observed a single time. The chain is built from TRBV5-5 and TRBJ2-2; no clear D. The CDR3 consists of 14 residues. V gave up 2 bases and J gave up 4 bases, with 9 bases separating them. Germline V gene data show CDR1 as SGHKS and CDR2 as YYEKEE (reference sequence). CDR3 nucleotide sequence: TGTGCCAGCAGCTTTGATTTGGGCACCGGGGAGCTGTTTTTT. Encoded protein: CASSFDLGTGELFF.

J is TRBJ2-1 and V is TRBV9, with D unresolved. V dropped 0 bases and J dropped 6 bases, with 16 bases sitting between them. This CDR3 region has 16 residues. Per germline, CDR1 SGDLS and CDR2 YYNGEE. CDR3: CASSVASPGLTNEQFF. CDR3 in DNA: TGTGCCAGCAGCGTAGCGTCCCCGGGTCTCACCAATGAGCAGTTCTTC. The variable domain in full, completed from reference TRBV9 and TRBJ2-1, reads DSGVTQTPKHLITATGQRVTLRCSPRSGDLSVYWYQQSLDQGLQFLIQYYNGEERAKGNILERFSAQQFPDLHSELNLSSLELGDSALYFCASSVASPGLTNEQFFGPGTRLTVL.

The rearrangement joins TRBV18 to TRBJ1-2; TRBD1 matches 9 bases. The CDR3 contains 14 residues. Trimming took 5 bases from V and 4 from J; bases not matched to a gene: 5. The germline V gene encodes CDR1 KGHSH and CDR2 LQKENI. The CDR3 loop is CASSLDRGAYGYTF. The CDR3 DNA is TGTGCCAGCTCATTGGACAGGGGTGCCTATGGCTACACCTTC.

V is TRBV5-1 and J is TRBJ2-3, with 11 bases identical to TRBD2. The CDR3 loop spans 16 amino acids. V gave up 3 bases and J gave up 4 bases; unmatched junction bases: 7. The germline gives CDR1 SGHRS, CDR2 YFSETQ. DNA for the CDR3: TGCGCCAGCAGCTCCTCGACTAGCGGGACTTCAGATACGCAGTATTTT. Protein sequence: CASSSSTSGTSDTQYF. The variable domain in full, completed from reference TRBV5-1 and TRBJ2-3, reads KAGVTQTPRYLIKTRGQQVTLSCSPISGHRSVSWYQQTPGQGLQFLFEYFSETQRNKGNFPGRFSGRQFSNSRSEMNVSTLELGDSALYLCASSSSTSGTSDTQYFGPGTRLTVL.

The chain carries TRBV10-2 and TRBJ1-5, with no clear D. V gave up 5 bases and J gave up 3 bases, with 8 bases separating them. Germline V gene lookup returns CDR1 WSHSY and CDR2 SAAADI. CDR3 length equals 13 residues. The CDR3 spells CASSPTLNQPQHF. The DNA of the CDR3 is TGCGCCAGCAGTCCGACCCTCAATCAGCCCCAGCATTTT.

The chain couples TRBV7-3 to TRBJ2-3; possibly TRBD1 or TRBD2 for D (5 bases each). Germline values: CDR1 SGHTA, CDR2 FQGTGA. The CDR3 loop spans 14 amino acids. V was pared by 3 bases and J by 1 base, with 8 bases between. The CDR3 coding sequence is TGTGCCAGCAGCTTCCAGGGAGGCACAGATACGCAGTATTTT. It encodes CASSFQGGTDTQYF.

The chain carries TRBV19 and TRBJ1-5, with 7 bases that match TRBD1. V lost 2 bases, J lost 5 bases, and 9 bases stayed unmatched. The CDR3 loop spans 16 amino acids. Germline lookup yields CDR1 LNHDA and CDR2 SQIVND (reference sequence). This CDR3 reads CASSIQGVSTDQPQHF. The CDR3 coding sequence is TGTGCCAGTAGTATACAGGGGGTCTCTACGGATCAGCCCCAGCATTTT.

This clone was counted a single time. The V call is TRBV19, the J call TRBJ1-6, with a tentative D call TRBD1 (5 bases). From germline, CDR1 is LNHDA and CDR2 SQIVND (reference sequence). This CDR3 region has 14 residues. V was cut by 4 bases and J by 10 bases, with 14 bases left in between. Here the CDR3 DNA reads TGTGCCAGTAGTAACTCAGGGAAGAGCTCACCCCTCCACTTT. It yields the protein CASSNSGKSSPLHF. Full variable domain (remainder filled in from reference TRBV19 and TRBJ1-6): DGGITQSPKYLFRKEGQNVTLSCEQNLNHDAMYWYRQDPGQGLRLIYYSQIVNDFQKGDIAEGYSVSREKKESFPLTVTSAQKNPTAFYLCASSNSGKSSPLHFGNGTRLTVT.

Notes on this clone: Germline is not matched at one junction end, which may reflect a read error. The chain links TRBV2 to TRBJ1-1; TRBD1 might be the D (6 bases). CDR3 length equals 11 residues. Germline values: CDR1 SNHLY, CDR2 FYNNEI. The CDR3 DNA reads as TGTGCCAGCAGTGAAACCCTAGGACAGACCTTT. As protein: CASSETLGQTF.

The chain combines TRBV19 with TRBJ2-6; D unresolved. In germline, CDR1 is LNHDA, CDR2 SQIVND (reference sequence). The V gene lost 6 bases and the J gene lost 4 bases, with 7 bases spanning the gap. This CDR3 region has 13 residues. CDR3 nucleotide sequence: TGTGCCAGTAGAGGGATAGGGGCCAACGTCCTGACTTTC. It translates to CASRGIGANVLTF.

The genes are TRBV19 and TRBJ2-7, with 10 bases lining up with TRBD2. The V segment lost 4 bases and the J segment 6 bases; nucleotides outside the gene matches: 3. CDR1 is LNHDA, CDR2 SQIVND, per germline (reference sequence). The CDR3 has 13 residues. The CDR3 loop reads CASSNSGGFEQYF. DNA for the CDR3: TGTGCCAGTAGTAATAGCGGGGGGTTCGAGCAGTACTTC.

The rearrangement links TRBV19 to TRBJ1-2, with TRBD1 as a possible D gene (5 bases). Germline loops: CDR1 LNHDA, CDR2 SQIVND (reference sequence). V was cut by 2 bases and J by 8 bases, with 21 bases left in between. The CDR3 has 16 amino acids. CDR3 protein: CASSILQQAGGVGYTF. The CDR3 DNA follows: TGTGCCAGTAGTATACTTCAACAGGCCGGAGGGGTCGGCTACACCTTC.

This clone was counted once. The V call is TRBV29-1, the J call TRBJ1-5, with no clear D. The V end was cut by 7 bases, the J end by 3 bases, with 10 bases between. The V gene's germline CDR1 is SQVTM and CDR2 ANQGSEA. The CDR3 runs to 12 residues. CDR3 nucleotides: TGCAGCGCTCGGGAGCCCAATCAGCCCCAGCATTTT. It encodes CSAREPNQPQHF.

The CDR3 coding sequence is TGTGCCAGCAGCGAGGGAGGGGACACCAGTGAGCAGTTCTTC. Its protein product is CASSEGGDTSEQFF. This rearrangement joins TRBV7-3 to TRBJ2-1; maybe TRBD2 (7 bases). CDR1 SGHTA and CDR2 FQGTGA come from the germline V gene. The CDR3 consists of 14 residues. Between the trimmed V and J ends, which lost 5 bases and 9 bases, there was a span of 17 bases.

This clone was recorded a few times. The CDR3 nucleotides read TGTGCCAGCAGACCAGGCAGGGGGCGACGTATGAACACTGAAGCTTTCTTT. Its translation is CASRPGRGRRMNTEAFF. V usage is TRBV7-2 and J usage is TRBJ1-1; 8 bases agree with TRBD1. V shed 6 bases and J 0 bases; nucleotides not matched to a gene: 12. The CDR3 has 17 amino acids. Germline V gene sequence: CDR1 SGHTA, CDR2 FQGNSA.

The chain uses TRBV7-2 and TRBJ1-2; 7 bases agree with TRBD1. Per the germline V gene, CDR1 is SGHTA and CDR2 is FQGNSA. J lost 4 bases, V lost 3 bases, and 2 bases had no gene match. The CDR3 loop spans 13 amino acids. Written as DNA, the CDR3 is TGTGCCAGCAGCTTCGGGACAGCCTATGGCTACACCTTC. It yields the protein CASSFGTAYGYTF.

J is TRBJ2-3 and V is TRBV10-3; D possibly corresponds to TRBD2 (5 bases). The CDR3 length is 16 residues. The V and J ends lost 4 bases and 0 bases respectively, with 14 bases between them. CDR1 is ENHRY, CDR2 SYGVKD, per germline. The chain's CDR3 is CAISAAGQTSTDTQYF. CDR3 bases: TGTGCCATCAGTGCGGCGGGTCAGACTAGCACAGATACGCAGTATTTT.

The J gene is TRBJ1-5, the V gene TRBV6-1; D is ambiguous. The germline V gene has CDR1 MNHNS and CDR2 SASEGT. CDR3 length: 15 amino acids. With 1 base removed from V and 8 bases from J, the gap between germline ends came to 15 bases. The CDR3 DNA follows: TGTGCCAGCAGTGAAGACACATTCGTCGGTAAGCCCCAGCATTTT. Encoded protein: CASSEDTFVGKPQHF.

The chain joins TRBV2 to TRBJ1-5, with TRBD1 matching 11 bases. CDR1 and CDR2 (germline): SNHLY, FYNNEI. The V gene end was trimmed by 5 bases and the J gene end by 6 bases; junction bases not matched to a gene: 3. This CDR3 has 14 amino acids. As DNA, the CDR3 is TGTGCCAGCAGTTGGGGGACAGGGGGTCAGCCCCAGCATTTT. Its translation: CASSWGTGGQPQHF.

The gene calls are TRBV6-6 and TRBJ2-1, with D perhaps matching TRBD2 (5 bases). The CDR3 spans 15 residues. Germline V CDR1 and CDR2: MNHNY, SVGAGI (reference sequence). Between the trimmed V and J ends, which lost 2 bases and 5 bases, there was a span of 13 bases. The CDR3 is CASSYGLARNNEQFF. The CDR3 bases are TGTGCCAGCAGTTACGGGTTAGCGAGGAACAATGAGCAGTTCTTC.

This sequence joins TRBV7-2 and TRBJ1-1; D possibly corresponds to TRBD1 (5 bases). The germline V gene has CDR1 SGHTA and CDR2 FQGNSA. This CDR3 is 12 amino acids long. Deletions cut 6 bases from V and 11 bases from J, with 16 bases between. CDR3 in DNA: TGTGCCAGCAGTCCCGAACGGGGGGTCGCTTTCTTT. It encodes CASSPERGVAFF. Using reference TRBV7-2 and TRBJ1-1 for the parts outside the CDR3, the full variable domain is GAGVSQSPSNKVTEKGKDVELRCDPISGHTALYWYRQSLGQGLEFLIYFQGNSAPDKSGLPSDRFSAERTGGSVSTLTIQRTQQEDSAVYLCASSPERGVAFFGQGTRLTVV.